This TCR beta chain was found in a study of blood T cell repertoires in COVID-19. Study information: PBMCs, B-cell-depleted T cells, or T cells were the source of the cDNA or gDNA that made up the material.

Repertoires were generated with immunoSEQ multiplex PCR, while TCRdb's copy carries only in-frame clones and drops some. The sample lists fewer than 250,000 clones; approximately 80% were seen once. From germline, CDR1 is SGHRS and CDR2 YFSETQ. The CDR3 is 14 amino acids. Losses at the gene ends were 4 bases for V and 8 bases for J; bases not matched to a gene: 9. Sequenced sample: peripheral blood. The chain combines TRBV5-1 with TRBJ1-2; TRBD1 agrees at 9 bases. The TCR sequence derives from a woman in her 70s with acute or convalescent COVID-19. The CDR3 DNA reads as TGCGCCAGCAGCAGTCTACAGGGGGCAGAAGGCTACACCTTC. This sequence encodes CASSSLQGAEGYTF.